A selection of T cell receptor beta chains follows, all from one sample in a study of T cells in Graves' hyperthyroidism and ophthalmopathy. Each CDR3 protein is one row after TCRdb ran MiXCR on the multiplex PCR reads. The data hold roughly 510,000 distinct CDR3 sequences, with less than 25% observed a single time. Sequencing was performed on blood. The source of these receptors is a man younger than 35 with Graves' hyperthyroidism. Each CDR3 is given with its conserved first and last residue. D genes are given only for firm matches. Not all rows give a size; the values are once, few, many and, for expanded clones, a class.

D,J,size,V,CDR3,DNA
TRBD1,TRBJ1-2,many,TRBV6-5,CASSHDRGLGYTF,TGTGCCAGCAGTCATGACAGGGGGCTCGGCTACACCTTC
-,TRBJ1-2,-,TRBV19,CASSLMDRYYGYTF,TGTGCCAGTAGCCTAATGGACAGATACTATGGCTACACCTTC
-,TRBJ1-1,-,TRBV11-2,CASSSDGSFVNTEAFF,TGTGCCAGCAGCTCCGACGGCTCTTTTGTGAACACTGAAGCTTTCTTT
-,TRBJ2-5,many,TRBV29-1,CSVVDSRETQYF,TGCAGCGTTGTGGACAGCAGGGAGACCCAGTACTTC
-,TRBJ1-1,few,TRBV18,CASSPNEGEAFF,TGTGCCAGCTCACCAAATGAGGGTGAAGCTTTCTTT
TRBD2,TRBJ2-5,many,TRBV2,CASGGGGGSRAQYF,TGTGCCAGCGGTGGCGGGGGGGGATCGCGGGCCCAGTACTTC
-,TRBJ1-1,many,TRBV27,CASSLLPVNTEAFF,TGTGCCAGCAGTTTATTGCCAGTGAACACTGAAGCTTTCTTT
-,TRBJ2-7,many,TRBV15,CATSRVAGSHEQYF,TGTGCCACCAGCAGAGTCGCAGGCTCCCACGAGCAGTACTTC
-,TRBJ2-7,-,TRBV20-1,CSVPPSSVPYEQYF,TGCAGTGTTCCACCTTCCTCGGTCCCCTACGAGCAGTACTTC
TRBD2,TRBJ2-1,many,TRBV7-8,CASSLGRGGGPYNEQFF,TGTGCCAGCAGCTTAGGGAGGGGCGGGGGACCCTACAATGAGCAGTTCTTC
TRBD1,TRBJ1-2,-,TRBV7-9,CASSSTDREGIGYTF,TGTGCCAGCAGCTCCACCGACAGGGAGGGTATTGGCTACACCTTC
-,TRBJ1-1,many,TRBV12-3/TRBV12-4,CASGGSANTEAFF,TGTGCCAGCGGGGGTTCTGCGAACACTGAAGCTTTCTTT
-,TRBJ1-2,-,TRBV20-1,CSAQQVRSGYTF,TGCAGTGCTCAACAGGTTAGGAGTGGCTACACCTTC
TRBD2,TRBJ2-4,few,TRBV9,CASSVGGGLTKNIQYF,TGTGCCAGCAGCGTTGGCGGGGGGCTTACCAAAAACATTCAGTACTTC
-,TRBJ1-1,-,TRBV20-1,CSARDRPRNTEAFF,TGCAGTGCTAGAGATCGGCCACGGAACACTGAAGCTTTCTTT
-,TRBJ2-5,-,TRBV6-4,CASRSDRDQETQYF,TGTGCCAGCAGGTCCGACCGGGACCAAGAGACCCAGTACTTC
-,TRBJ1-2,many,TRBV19,CASRLEGLYGYTF,TGTGCCAGTAGGTTGGAGGGCCTCTATGGCTACACCTTC
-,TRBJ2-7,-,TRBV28,CASSFVWGANYEQYF,TGTGCCAGTTCATTCGTTTGGGGGGCGAACTACGAGCAGTACTTC
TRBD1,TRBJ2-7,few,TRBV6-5,CASIKDRIGSEQYF,TGTGCCAGCATTAAGGACAGGATCGGATCCGAGCAGTACTTC
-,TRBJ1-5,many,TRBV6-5,CASSYSAGLQPQHF,TGTGCCAGCAGTTACTCTGCGGGGCTACAGCCCCAGCATTTT
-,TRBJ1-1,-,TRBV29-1,CSVLSTATEAFF,TGCAGCGTCCTAAGCACAGCCACTGAAGCTTTCTTT
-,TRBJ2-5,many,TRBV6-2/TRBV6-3,CASSYSGLPQETQYF,TGTGCCAGCAGTTACTCGGGACTGCCCCAAGAGACCCAGTACTTC
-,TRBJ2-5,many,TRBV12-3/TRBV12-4,CAKGLGQETQYF,TGTGCCAAAGGACTGGGCCAAGAGACCCAGTACTTC
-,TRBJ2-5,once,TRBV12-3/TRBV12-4,CASSLARGGTNQETQYF,TGTGCCAGCAGTTTAGCGCGCGGTGGCACTAACCAAGAGACCCAGTACTTC
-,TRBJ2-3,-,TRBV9,CASSVGLRRTDTQYF,TGTGCCAGCAGCGTAGGGCTCAGGAGGACAGATACGCAGTATTTT
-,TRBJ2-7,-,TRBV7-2,CASSLAVGVSGYSYEQYF,TGTGCCAGCAGCTTAGCCGTAGGGGTTAGCGGATACTCCTACGAGCAGTACTTC
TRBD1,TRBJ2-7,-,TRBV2,CASSAITGDEQYF,TGTGCCAGCAGTGCCATTACAGGGGACGAGCAGTACTTC
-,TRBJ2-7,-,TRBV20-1,CSARVVAASSYEQYF,TGCAGTGCTAGAGTGGTAGCGGCTAGCTCCTACGAGCAGTACTTC
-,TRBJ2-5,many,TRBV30,CAWGWETQYF,TGTGCCTGGGGGTGGGAGACCCAGTACTTC
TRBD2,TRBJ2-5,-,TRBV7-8,CASSESPRLAGVTQETQYF,TGTGCCAGCAGTGAATCCCCTCGACTAGCGGGGGTAACCCAAGAGACCCAGTACTTC
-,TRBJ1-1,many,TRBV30,CAWTLVWGTEAFF,TGTGCCTGGACCTTAGTATGGGGAACTGAAGCTTTCTTT
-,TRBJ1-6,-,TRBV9,CASSVAGDSNSPLHF,TGTGCCAGCAGCGTAGCCGGAGACAGTAATTCACCCCTCCACTTT
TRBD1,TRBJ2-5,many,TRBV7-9,CASSMTGDFQETQYF,TGTGCCAGCAGCATGACAGGGGACTTCCAAGAGACCCAGTACTTC
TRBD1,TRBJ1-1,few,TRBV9,CASSPGVQGYTEAFF,TGTGCCAGCAGCCCCGGGGTACAGGGGTATACTGAAGCTTTCTTT
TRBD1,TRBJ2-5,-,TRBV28,CASSPGRGQPSSQETQYF,TGTGCCAGCAGCCCGGGCCGGGGACAGCCATCCTCTCAAGAGACCCAGTACTTC
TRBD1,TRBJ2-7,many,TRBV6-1,CASKLVTGGYEQYF,TGTGCCAGCAAATTGGTGACAGGGGGATACGAGCAGTACTTC
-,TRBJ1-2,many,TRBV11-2,CASSPPGANGYTF,TGTGCCAGCAGCCCCCCCGGGGCGAATGGCTACACCTTC
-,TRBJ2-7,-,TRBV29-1,CSVRGRFSSYEQYF,TGCAGCGTCCGGGGGCGGTTCTCCTCCTACGAGCAGTACTTC
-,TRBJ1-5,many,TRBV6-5,CASSYRVGNQPQHF,TGTGCCAGCAGTTACAGAGTGGGCAATCAGCCCCAGCATTTT
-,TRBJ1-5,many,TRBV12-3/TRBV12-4,CASSYSLTSNQPQHF,TGTGCCAGCAGCTACTCGCTCACGAGTAATCAGCCCCAGCATTTT
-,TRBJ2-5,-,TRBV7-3,CASPRVQETQYF,TGTGCCAGCCCTAGGGTCCAAGAGACCCAGTACTTC
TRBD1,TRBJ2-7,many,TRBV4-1,CASSQAPLGQGYEQYF,TGCGCCAGCAGCCAAGCCCCCTTGGGACAGGGCTACGAGCAGTACTTC
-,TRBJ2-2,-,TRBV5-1,CASSLGAPTGELFF,TGCGCCAGCAGCTTGGGGGCCCCAACCGGGGAGCTGTTTTTT
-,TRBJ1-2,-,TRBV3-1,CASSQVRGDGYTF,TGTGCCAGCAGCCAAGTTAGAGGGGATGGCTACACCTTC
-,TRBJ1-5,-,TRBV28,CASSRTVEGTKPQHF,TGTGCCAGCAGCCGTACTGTGGAGGGGACGAAGCCCCAGCATTTT
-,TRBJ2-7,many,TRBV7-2,CAVGLLYYEQYF,TGTGCCGTAGGACTCCTCTACTACGAGCAGTACTTC
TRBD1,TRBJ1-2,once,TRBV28,CASSATGGAHYGYTF,TGTGCCAGCAGCGCGACAGGGGGCGCGCACTATGGCTACACCTTC
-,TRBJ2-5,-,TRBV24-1,CATSAEGPWETQYF,TGTGCCACCAGTGCGGAGGGGCCCTGGGAGACCCAGTACTTC